Shown below are 20 T cell receptor beta chains from a single sample sequenced in a study of Ad26.COV2.S vaccination and SARS-CoV-2 variants. As to treatment: 19 received Ad26.COV2.S at low or high dose, single or two shots; roughly five received placebo; per-sample allocation not given. Each sample was drawn 63 days after the first injection (of vaccine or placebo). Clones were sequenced by immunoSEQ multiplex PCR, and TCRdb holds only the in-frame ones, with some missing. The sample records around 400,000 clones, about four fifths being singletons. The material sequenced was peripheral blood, taken in a trial of Ad26.COV2.S vaccine versus placebo. The source of these receptors is a person between 18 and 60 years old who received the Ad26.COV2.S COVID-19 vaccine or a placebo.

This rearrangement joins TRBV6-5 to TRBJ1-1; possibly TRBD1 for D (6 bases). In germline, CDR1 is MNHEY, CDR2 SVGAGI. This CDR3 is 13 amino acids long. The V end lost 7 bases, the J end lost 1 base, and 10 bases lay between the germline ends. The CDR3 DNA is TGTGCCAGCACTAGGACAGAGAACACTGAAGCTTTCTTT. It yields the protein CASTRTENTEAFF.

The rearrangement uses TRBV29-1 and TRBJ1-2; D perhaps matches TRBD1 (6 bases). The CDR3 length is 14 residues. CDR1 and CDR2 from the germline V gene are SQVTM and ANQGSEA. The V gene lost 1 base and the J gene lost 5 bases, with 14 bases spanning the gap. CDR3 sequence (DNA): TGCAGCGTTGAAGGGCTGGGGGCGAATTATGGCTACACCTTC. Residues: CSVEGLGANYGYTF. Full variable domain (rest looked up from reference TRBV29-1 and TRBJ1-2): SAVISQKPSRDICQRGTSLTIQCQVDSQVTMMFWYRQQPGQSLTLIATANQGSEATYESGFVIDKFPISRPNLTFSTLTVSNMSPEDSSIYLCSVEGLGANYGYTFGSGTRLTVV.

The sample holds one count of this clone. Here the CDR3 DNA reads TGTGCCAGCAGTACGGCGTCGGGGCCCTATGGCTACACCTTC. Protein sequence: CASSTASGPYGYTF. This rearrangement joins TRBV27 to TRBJ1-2; D may be TRBD1 (5 bases). Trimming pared 5 bases from V and 4 bases from J, leaving 14 bases between. Germline lookup yields CDR1 MNHEY and CDR2 SMNVEV (reference sequence). The CDR3 consists of 14 residues.

The J gene is TRBJ2-7, the V gene TRBV11-3, with 11 nucleotides matching TRBD1. Germline CDR1 reads SGHNT; CDR2 reads YENEEA. J gave up 3 bases and V 5 bases, and 6 bases lay outside the gene matches. This CDR3 region has 15 residues. The DNA for the CDR3 is TGTGCCAGCAGCCTAATAGGGACAGGGGGCTACGAGCAGTACTTC. Its protein is CASSLIGTGGYEQYF.

This clone was seen only once. The J gene is TRBJ2-7, the V gene TRBV11-2; D gene unclear. From germline, CDR1 is SGHAT and CDR2 FQNNGV. The CDR3 sequence is 13 residues long. V was shortened by 1 base and J by 3 bases, with 7 bases between the two germline ends. The CDR3 nucleotides are TGTGCCAGCAGCTTAGGCCAGCACTACGAGCAGTACTTC. As protein: CASSLGQHYEQYF.

DNA for the CDR3: TGCGCCAGCAGCCCGGGCCGCCAACAGGGCCCCTGGAGAACTAATGAAAAACTGTTTTTT. It translates to CASSPGRQQGPWRTNEKLFF. The rearrangement joins TRBV4-1 to TRBJ1-4; tentative D call: TRBD1 (6 bases). The V end was cut by 4 bases, the J end by 1 base, with 25 bases between. CDR1 is MGHRA, CDR2 YSYEKL, per germline. CDR3 length: 20 residues.

This clone appeared a single time. CDR3 in amino acids: CASSPGTSGSEQYF. The CDR3 DNA reads as TGTGCCAGCTCACCAGGGACTAGCGGGAGCGAGCAGTACTTC. This chain uses TRBV18 with TRBJ2-7, with TRBD2 matching over 14 bases. This CDR3 comprises 14 residues. Per germline, CDR1 KGHSH and CDR2 LQKENI. Trimming removed 2 bases from V and 6 bases from J; junction bases left unmatched: 0.

This chain connects TRBV5-1 to TRBJ2-7, with 11 bases identical to TRBD1. The junction had 8 bases not matched to a gene; V was cut back by 2 bases and J by 7 bases. There are 15 residues in the CDR3. Germline V CDR1 and CDR2: SGHRS, YFSETQ. The CDR3 coding sequence is TGCGCCAGCAGCTTTCGGACAGGGGGCGTAGAAGAGCAGTACTTC. This encodes CASSFRTGGVEEQYF.

The chain joins TRBV7-3 to TRBJ1-1, with D uncertain. CDR3 length equals 13 residues. Between the trimmed V and J ends, which lost 4 bases and 4 bases, there was a span of 10 bases. Germline lookup yields CDR1 SGHTA and CDR2 FQGTGA. The CDR3 DNA sequence: TGTGCCAGCAGCTCCGGATCGAGCACTGAAGCTTTCTTT. This encodes CASSSGSSTEAFF.

The chain combines TRBV18 with TRBJ2-5, with 8 bases matching TRBD1. With V trimmed by 5 bases and J by 1 base, 3 bases remained unmatched. Germline assignment: CDR1 KGHSH and CDR2 LQKENI. The CDR3 extends over 14 amino acids. The CDR3 is CASSRQGSQETQYF. The CDR3 DNA is TGTGCCAGCTCAAGACAGGGGTCCCAAGAGACCCAGTACTTC.

This chain links TRBV11-3 with TRBJ2-7, with no clear D. The CDR3 sequence is 17 residues long. The germline V and J ends were trimmed by 5 bases and 2 bases, with 22 bases remaining between them. The germline V gene has CDR1 SGHNT and CDR2 YENEEA. CDR3 sequence (DNA): TGTGCCAGCAGCCCCCAGAAGGTGACATCGCGGACCTACGAGCAGTACTTC. As protein: CASSPQKVTSRTYEQYF.

This chain links TRBV24-1 with TRBJ1-2; 10 nucleotides align to TRBD1. Germline assignment: CDR1 KGHDR and CDR2 SFDVKD. This CDR3 contains 15 residues. With 3 bases clipped from V and 3 bases from J, the junction kept 3 bases outside the gene matches. This CDR3 is CATSDDRGHDYGYTF. The CDR3 nucleotides are TGTGCCACCAGTGATGACAGGGGGCATGACTATGGCTACACCTTC.

This clone has just a few counts. The V call is TRBV3-1 (or the pseudogene TRBV3-2), the J call TRBJ1-4; TRBD1 might be the D (6 bases). Germline CDR1 reads LGHDT; CDR2 reads YNNKEL (reference sequence). The V gene lost 5 bases and the J gene lost 3 bases, with 13 bases spanning the gap. CDR3 length: 15 amino acids. The CDR3 sequence is CASSYISGANEKLFF. The CDR3 DNA reads as TGTGCCAGCAGCTACATCTCAGGGGCTAATGAAAAACTGTTTTTT.

The gene calls are TRBV27 and TRBJ1-3, with D tentatively TRBD1 (5 bases). Germline-derived CDR1 and CDR2 are MNHEY and SMNVEV (reference sequence). The CDR3 covers 14 residues. V gave up 6 bases and J gave up 0 bases, with 9 bases separating them. CDR3 sequence: CASSLGGSGNTIYF. The CDR3, as DNA: TGTGCCAGCAGCCTGGGGGGCTCTGGAAACACCATATATTTT.

This clone came up once. The chain couples TRBV20-1 to TRBJ1-1; no firm D call. CDR1 and CDR2 (germline): DFQATT, SNEGSKA (reference sequence). This CDR3 comprises 10 residues. Trimming removed 2 bases from V and 4 bases from J, with 2 bases in between. The CDR3 nucleotides are TGCAGTGCTAGATTCACTGAAGCTTTCTTT. Amino acid sequence: CSARFTEAFF.

The chain combines TRBV2 with TRBJ1-3; D not resolved. The CDR3 runs 14 residues. V shed 6 bases and J shed 0 bases, with 9 bases lying between them. CDR1 is SNHLY and CDR2 is FYNNEI in the germline V gene. Here the CDR3 DNA reads TGTGCCAGCAGGACACGGGCCTCTGGAAACACCATATATTTT. This encodes CASRTRASGNTIYF.

The chain uses TRBV7-6 and TRBJ1-4; 7 bases align to TRBD1. The germline gives CDR1 SGHVS, CDR2 FNYEAQ. This CDR3 has 17 amino acids. Trimming took 5 bases from V and 8 from J; bases not matched to a gene: 17. The CDR3 sequence: CASSPGGGGDYTEKLFF. CDR3 bases: TGTGCCAGCAGCCCGGGAGGAGGGGGCGACTATACCGAAAAACTGTTTTTT.

V and J are TRBV29-1 and TRBJ1-1; D might be TRBD1 (5 bases). CDR3 length: 12 amino acids. The V gene lost 5 bases and the J gene lost 1 base, with 8 bases spanning the gap. The germline V gene encodes CDR1 SQVTM and CDR2 ANQGSEA. The CDR3 protein is CSVIGGNTEAFF. The CDR3 region has the DNA TGCAGCGTTATCGGGGGGAACACTGAAGCTTTCTTT.

This chain uses TRBV27 with TRBJ2-7, with TRBD2 matching 9 bases. Germline trimming cut 6 bases from V and 0 bases from J; bases unmatched to any gene: 9. CDR1 and CDR2 (germline): MNHEY, SMNVEV (reference sequence). CDR3 size: 16 residues. The CDR3 DNA reads TGTGCCAGCAGGACCGTTAGCGGGGGTCTCTCCTACGAGCAGTACTTC. Amino acid sequence: CASRTVSGGLSYEQYF.

V is TRBV6-5 and J is TRBJ2-1; D remains unclear. Trimming removed 4 bases from V and 7 bases from J, with 8 bases in between. Per the germline V gene, CDR1 is MNHEY and CDR2 is SVGAGI. This CDR3 is built from 12 residues. The CDR3 here is CASSLYGNEQFF. DNA for the CDR3: TGTGCCAGCAGTTTGTACGGGAATGAGCAGTTCTTC.